A selection of T cell receptor beta chains follows, all from one sample in a study of coeliac disease. Repertoires were generated with immunoSEQ multiplex PCR, while TCRdb's copy carries only in-frame clones and drops some. The sample carries a few thousand clones, around two thirds recorded once. The source material was intraepithelial lymphocytes from the gut. The receptor set was obtained from a woman aged 18 to 35 with active celiac disease. The CDR3 runs from the conserved cysteine through the conserved F or W. A D gene is named only where the DNA matches it firmly. For some rows the clone size is stated as once, few or many, or as a class when expanded; others skip it.

NA TRBJ1-5 TRBV7-9 NA TGTGCCAGCAGCCCAGCGGGGGGACAGCCCCAGCATTTT CASSPAGGQPQHF
NA TRBJ1-2 TRBV7-9 NA TGTGCCAGCAGCTCAGGGGCCCTAGACAACTATGGCTACACCTTC CASSSGALDNYGYTF
NA TRBJ2-4 TRBV10-2 NA TGCGCCAGCAGTGGCTCCGGGACACCTGTCCCACAGTACTTC CASSGSGTPVPQYF
NA TRBJ2-2 TRBV27 TRBD1 TGTGCCAGCAAGACCGGGACAGGGGATTACACCGGGGAGCTGTTTTTT CASKTGTGDYTGELFF
few TRBJ1-2 TRBV7-9 NA TGTGCCAGCAGACCCTCCGAGGGCGGCTATGGCTACACCTTC CASRPSEGGYGYTF
NA TRBJ2-3 TRBV19 TRBD1 TGTGCCAGTAGTCACATTCCCGGGACAGGGGGAACAGATACGCAGTATTTT CASSHIPGTGGTDTQYF
NA TRBJ2-1 TRBV9 TRBD2 TGTGCCAGCAGCGGCGGGACTAGCGGGACCTACAATGAGCAGTTCTTC CASSGGTSGTYNEQFF
NA TRBJ2-7 TRBV6-1 NA TGTGCCAGCACTAGCCAGACGTACGAGCAGTACTTC CASTSQTYEQYF
NA TRBJ2-2 TRBV11-3 TRBD1 TGTGCCAGCGGGACAGGACACACCGGGGAGCTGTTTTTT CASGTGHTGELFF
NA TRBJ2-7 TRBV5-5 NA TGTGCCAGCAGCCCCGGGGCCTACGAGCAGTACTTC CASSPGAYEQYF
NA TRBJ1-1 TRBV18 NA TGTGCCAGCTCACCTAGAGGGAGTGGCACTGAAGCTTTCTTT CASSPRGSGTEAFF
NA TRBJ2-2 TRBV5-1 TRBD2 TGCGCCAGCAGCGCGTCTAGCGGGAGTCGCACCGGGGAGCTGTTTTTT CASSASSGSRTGELFF
NA TRBJ1-5 TRBV28 NA TGTGCCAGCAGTTTAGAACGGGTTAGCAATCAGCCCCAGCATTTT CASSLERVSNQPQHF
NA TRBJ2-7 TRBV4-1 NA TGCGCCAGCAGCCAAGATCGCGGTAGCAACTACGAGCAGTACTTC CASSQDRGSNYEQYF
NA TRBJ1-1 TRBV5-4 NA TGTGCCAGCAGCGCAGACAGGAGCCCTGAAGCTTTCTTT CASSADRSPEAFF
NA TRBJ2-1 TRBV5-1 TRBD2 TGCGCCAGCAGCTCGGCCGGGCTAGCGGAGAATGAGCAGTTCTTC CASSSAGLAENEQFF
few TRBJ2-7 TRBV2 NA TGTGCCAGCAGGGGACATTACGAGCAGTACTTC CASRGHYEQYF
NA TRBJ2-1 TRBV7-2 TRBD2 TGTGCCACCAGAGCGGGAGGGGTCAATGAGCAGTTCTTC CATRAGGVNEQFF
NA TRBJ2-7 TRBV5-1 TRBD2 TGCGCCAGCAGCGCGCAAAGACCAACTAGCGGGAGACGCGAGCAGTACTTC CASSAQRPTSGRREQYF
few TRBJ2-1 TRBV27 NA TGTGCCAGCAGTTCGCAGGGGATGACCTACAATGAGCAGTTCTTC CASSSQGMTYNEQFF
NA TRBJ2-2 TRBV9 TRBD2 TGTGCCAGCAGCATGCGGACTAGCGGGAACACCGGGGAGCTGTTTTTT CASSMRTSGNTGELFF
few TRBJ2-7 TRBV2 NA TGTGCCAGCAGTGAAGAGGGGGAAGAAAGATACGAGCAGTACTTC CASSEEGEERYEQYF
NA TRBJ2-1 TRBV28 TRBD2 TGTGCCAGCAGTTCCGGGGGGTACGACAATGAGCAGTTCTTC CASSSGGYDNEQFF
once TRBJ2-2 TRBV5-4 TRBD1 TGTGCCAGCAGCTTTCCGGGACAGGGGTTATCCGGGGAGCTGTTTTTT CASSFPGQGLSGELFF
NA TRBJ1-6 TRBV6-1 NA TGTGCCAGCAGTGAAGCCCCAGGGAGGGCGAGTAATTCACCCCTCCACTTT CASSEAPGRASNSPLHF
NA TRBJ1-1 TRBV29-1 TRBD1 TGCAGCGCCACTCCGACCCCGGACAGGGCTATCCCTGAAGCTTTCTTT CSATPTPDRAIPEAFF
NA TRBJ2-1 TRBV7-6 TRBD2 TGTGCCAGCACCCTAGCGGGAGGGCGGAATGAGCAGTTCTTC CASTLAGGRNEQFF
NA TRBJ2-4 TRBV5-1 NA TGCGCCAGCAGCTTGGCGGGGGGCGGCGGGCAAGTAGCCAAAAACATTCAGTACTTC CASSLAGGGGQVAKNIQYF
NA TRBJ2-2 TRBV7-9 NA TGTGCCAGCAGCTTACTTGAGGACACCGGGGAGCTGTTTTTT CASSLLEDTGELFF
NA TRBJ2-1 TRBV10-3 TRBD2 TGTGCCATCAGTTCGGGGGGTAGTGGGGCCTACAATGAGCAGTTCTTC CAISSGGSGAYNEQFF
NA TRBJ2-1 TRBV18 TRBD2 TGTGCCAGCTCACCTCCACTAGCGGGGGGTAACCCTAATGAGCAGTTCTTC CASSPPLAGGNPNEQFF
NA TRBJ1-5 TRBV27 TRBD1 TGTGCCAGCAGTTTTGGGACAGGGAATAATCAGCCCCAGCATTTT CASSFGTGNNQPQHF
NA TRBJ2-1 TRBV2 TRBD2 TGTGCCAGCAGTGGAATTCTGGGGGGGAATGAGCAGTTCTTC CASSGILGGNEQFF
NA TRBJ2-2 TRBV11-2 TRBD2 TGTGCCAGCAGTTCAAGCGGGGGGGCCTCCGGGGAGCTGTTTTTT CASSSSGGASGELFF
NA TRBJ1-2 TRBV4-1 NA TGCGCCAGCACGCAGGGATCGGGCTACACCTTC CASTQGSGYTF
once TRBJ2-1 TRBV6-1 NA TGTGCCAGCTCCTTGGCCCCAAGCTCCTACAATGAGCAGTTCTTC CASSLAPSSYNEQFF
NA TRBJ2-1 TRBV5-1 TRBD2 TGCGCCAGCAGCAGCGGGACTAGCACGAACAATGAGCAGTTCTTC CASSSGTSTNNEQFF
few TRBJ2-7 TRBV9 TRBD1 TGTGCCAGCAGCGTAGGAACAGGGGGCGGCGAGCAGTACTTC CASSVGTGGGEQYF
NA TRBJ1-1 TRBV6-6 NA NA CASSYTFGYTEAFF
NA TRBJ2-7 TRBV29-1 TRBD1 TGCAGAGCCGCCCGGGACAGGGGGCTTTGCGAGCAGTACTTC CRAARDRGLCEQYF
NA TRBJ1-5 TRBV27 NA TGTGCCAGCAGTTTGGGGGCATATCAGCCCCAGCATTTT CASSLGAYQPQHF
NA TRBJ1-1 TRBV6-1 TRBD1 TGTGCCAGCAGTGACAGGGGGCGAAGAGGGAACATTGAAGCTTTCTTT CASSDRGRRGNIEAFF
NA TRBJ2-5 TRBV7-6 TRBD1 TGTGCCAGCACTGGGCTAGGGGACAGGGGTGGAGAGACCCAGTACTTC CASTGLGDRGGETQYF
NA TRBJ2-3 TRBV10-3 TRBD1 TGTGCCATCAGTGGTCAGGGGGCCGCAGATACGCAGTATTTT CAISGQGAADTQYF
NA TRBJ2-3 TRBV2 NA TGTGCCAGCAGAGGCACCGGCGGCGTAGATACGCAGTATTTT CASRGTGGVDTQYF